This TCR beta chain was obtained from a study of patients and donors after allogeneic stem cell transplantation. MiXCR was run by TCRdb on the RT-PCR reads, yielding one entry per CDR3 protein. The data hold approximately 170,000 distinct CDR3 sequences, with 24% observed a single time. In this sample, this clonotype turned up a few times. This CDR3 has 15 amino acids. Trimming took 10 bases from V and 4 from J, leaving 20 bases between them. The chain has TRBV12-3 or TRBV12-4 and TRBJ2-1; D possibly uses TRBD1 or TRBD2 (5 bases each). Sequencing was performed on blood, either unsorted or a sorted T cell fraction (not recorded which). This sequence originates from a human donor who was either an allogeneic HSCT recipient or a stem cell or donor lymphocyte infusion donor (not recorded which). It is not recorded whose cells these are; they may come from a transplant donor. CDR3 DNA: TGTGCCACCCGTCTGGGGGACGGGACGTACAATGAGCAGTTCTTC. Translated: CATRLGDGTYNEQFF.